Listed here are 5 T cell receptor beta chains from one sample, sequenced in a study of beta chain features in type 1 diabetes. The entirety of the isolated RNA underwent reverse transcription, so expressed TCRB transcripts were sequenced. Libraries were prepared by immunoSEQ multiplex PCR; TCRdb keeps only in-frame clonotypes and omits some of them. The sample includes a few hundred thousand clones, 20% seen only once; the top ten take 0.044%. Sequenced sample: naive CD4+ T cells from blood. These receptor sequences come from a young woman in good health.

V gene TRBV6-5 combines with J gene TRBJ2-5, with D tentatively TRBD2 (5 bases). The CDR3 runs 16 residues. V lost 0 bases and J 5 bases, leaving 16 bases between the germline ends. CDR1 is MNHEY and CDR2 is SVGAGI in the germline V gene. CDR3: CASSYSRVGRAETQYF. In DNA, the CDR3 is TGTGCCAGCAGTTACTCGAGAGTCGGGCGGGCGGAGACCCAGTACTTC.

The table lists this clone with a few counts. The gene calls are TRBV2 and TRBJ2-7; 10 bases align to TRBD2. CDR3 length equals 14 residues. V was pared by 7 bases and J by 7 bases, with 10 bases of the junction left unmatched. Looked up from germline, CDR1 is SNHLY and CDR2 is FYNNEI. The CDR3 nucleotides read TGTGCCAGCACCGGCCAGCGGGAGGGCCGGGAGCAGTACTTC. Translated, it gives CASTGQREGREQYF.

This clone appeared a few times. The chain uses TRBV6-5 and TRBJ2-1, with 11 nucleotides matching TRBD2. The CDR3 totals 16 residues. Unmatched junction bases numbered 7, after V lost 4 bases and J lost 5 bases. Germline CDR1 and CDR2: MNHEY and SVGAGI. The DNA of the CDR3 is TGTGCCAGCAGTTCGACTAGCGGGACTCCTAACAATGAGCAGTTCTTC. It translates to CASSSTSGTPNNEQFF.

The V gene is TRBV7-6, the J gene TRBJ2-3; the D is unclear. The CDR3 sequence is 14 residues long. Germline V gene data show CDR1 as SGHVS and CDR2 as FNYEAQ. V was cut by 2 bases and J by 1 base, with 7 bases left in between. For the CDR3, the DNA is TGTGCCAGCAGCTTACCCAGCGGCACAGATACGCAGTATTTT. Its translation is CASSLPSGTDTQYF.

The chain combines TRBV2 with TRBJ1-5, with D perhaps matching TRBD1 (6 bases). Germline CDR1 reads SNHLY; CDR2 reads FYNNEI. The ends were cut back, 5 bases at V and 7 bases at J, with 15 bases in the middle. This CDR3 contains 14 residues. CDR3 sequence: CASSSGAGDQPQHF. CDR3 bases: TGTGCCAGCAGTTCAGGGGCCGGGGACCAGCCCCAGCATTTT.